This TCR beta chain was sequenced for a study of T cells in Graves' hyperthyroidism and ophthalmopathy (dated by TCRdb to between 2018 and 2020). In terms of the full investigation: To identify distinguishing TCR V-J signatures, a discovery cohort of about 100 patients was used, comprising approximately 40 with Graves' ophthalmopathy and about 59 with stable Graves' hyperthyroidism. The study also compared thyroid tissue and blood T-cell repertoires from a handful of Graves' hyperthyroidism patients. The 90 to 100 discovery patients were randomly divided into training and test sets at a 7:3 ratio. TCR Vbeta CDR3 sequencing of 130 to 150 peripheral blood samples (roughly 41 ophthalmopathy, about 74 hyperthyroidism and about 17 progressor patients) is reported in the paper. Once sampling was done, hyperthyroidism patients were given methimazole at a starting dose of 30 mg daily, whereas ophthalmopathy patients were given high-dose intravenous methylprednisolone. Whether ophthalmopathy could be predicted prospectively was tested in an independent validation cohort made up of 18 to 20 hyperthyroidism patients plus 17 patients who later progressed to ophthalmopathy.

The investigation overall reported the following: Most expanded thyroid clonotypes (frequency above 0.001) were also detected in blood, a finding suggesting that blood repertoires may reflect thyroid immune responses. During validation, the model predicted progression to ophthalmopathy a median of around 7 months ahead of onset, with just under 71% sensitivity and about 72% specificity. Sample size was not statistically predetermined, and investigators were not blinded to group allocation. Ophthalmopathy was separated from stable hyperthyroidism by a 13 V-J signature model, with over 85% sensitivity and about 81% specificity obtained in cross-validation and 80%/75% obtained in testing.

TCR beta CDR3 regions were amplified from RNA transcripts. For the first round of RT-PCR on the TCR CDR3, the HTBI primer set was used together with the Qiagen OneStep RT-PCR kit. Libraries were constructed in a second round of multiplex PCR, after which size selection and purification were performed. The libraries were sequenced on an Illumina HiSeq2000 using paired-end 100 bp reads. Regarding the original processing steps: Raw data were processed with SOAPnuke, discarding reads with adapters, uncalled bases, mean Phred below 15, or no exact constant-primer or identifier match. High-quality paired reads were merged with COPE v1.2.5, and unique nucleotide sequences were defined as clonotypes. MiTCR v1.1 was used to align clonotypes to the IMGT TRBV, TRBD and TRBJ reference segments. Analysis was restricted to V-J combinations with a frequency above 0.0001, which covered over 98% of repertoires. The TCS score was defined as F50 (clonal expansion) divided by E x V (chaos), with BLOSUM62-based TCRdist calculated between CDR3 peptides within each V-J. Welch's t-statistics and random forest reduced fewer than 600 V-J features to 13, which were used in a naive Bayes classifier (R e1071). The Morisita-Horn index was used to measure how similar the thyroid and blood repertoires were. TCRdb redid the processing of the public reads, applying fastp at Q25 and MiXCR, and retained in-frame beta chains. Rows are combined by CDR3 protein, so each entry shows the most common genes and DNA. The authors' filters were not applied to this entry. The sample table holds a few hundred thousand distinct CDR3 sequences, of which 46% were seen once. Of the sample, 7.5% to 8.5% is held by the ten largest clones.

The V end gives up 4 bases and the J end 7 bases, leaving 11 bases in the junction not matched to a gene. CDR1 and CDR2 (SGHDT, YYEEEE) derive from the germline V gene. Spanning cysteine to phenylalanine, the CDR3 consists of 16 amino acids. Of the read, only the CDR3 DNA is kept; its 48 bases are in frame from base 1. Stable Graves' hyperthyroidism was defined as no progression to ophthalmopathy during 18 months of follow-up. Hyperthyroidism patients were newly diagnosed, had a disease duration of under 2 months, and were aged 18 to 65 years. Exclusion was applied to patients with uncontrolled infections, other autoimmune diseases, pregnancy or lactation. Clinical symptoms, serum thyroxine and TRAb, thyroid ultrasound, and orbital computed tomography formed the basis for the diagnoses. Trizol reagent was used to extract total RNA, and RNA quality was then checked on an Agilent 2100 Bioanalyzer. This clonotype has a count of ten or more. No cognate antigen has been identified for it. Per-base qualities were not stored, and no clone one base away is much larger.

This receptor chain uses TRBV5-6 and TRBJ2-7, with 13 bases in between that match TRBD2. The sequenced sample consisted of peripheral blood or thyroid tissue (not recorded which). This TCR came from a woman under 30 with Graves' hyperthyroidism. CDR3 loop: CASSGGLAGPSVEQYF. The DNA is as follows: TGTGCCAGCAGCGGGGGACTAGCGGGACCTTCGGTGGAGCAGTACTTC.